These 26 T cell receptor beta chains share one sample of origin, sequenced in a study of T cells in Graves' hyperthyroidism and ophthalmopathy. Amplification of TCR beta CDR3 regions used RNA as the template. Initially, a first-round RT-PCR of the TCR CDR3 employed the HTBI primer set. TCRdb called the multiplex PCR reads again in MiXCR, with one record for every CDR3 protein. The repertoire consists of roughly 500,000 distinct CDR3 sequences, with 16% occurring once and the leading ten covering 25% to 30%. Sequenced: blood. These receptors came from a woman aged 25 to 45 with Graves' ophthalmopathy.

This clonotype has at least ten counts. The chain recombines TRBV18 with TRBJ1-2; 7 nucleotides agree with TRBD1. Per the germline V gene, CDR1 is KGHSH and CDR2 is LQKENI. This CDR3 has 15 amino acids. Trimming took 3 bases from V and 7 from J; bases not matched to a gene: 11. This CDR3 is CASSPPTGVDRGYTF. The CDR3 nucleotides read TGTGCCAGCTCACCCCCTACAGGGGTAGATCGTGGCTACACCTTC.

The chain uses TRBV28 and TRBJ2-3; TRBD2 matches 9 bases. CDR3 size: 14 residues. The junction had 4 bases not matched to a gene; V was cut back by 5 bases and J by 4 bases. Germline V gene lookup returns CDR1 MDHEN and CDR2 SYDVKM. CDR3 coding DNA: TGTGCCAGCAGTCGGACTAGCGTATCAGATACGCAGTATTTT. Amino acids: CASSRTSVSDTQYF.

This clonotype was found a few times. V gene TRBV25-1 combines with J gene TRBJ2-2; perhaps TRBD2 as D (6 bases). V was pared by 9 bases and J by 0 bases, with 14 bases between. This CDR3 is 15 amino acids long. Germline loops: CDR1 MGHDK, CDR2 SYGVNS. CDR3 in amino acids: CASPKGGTNTGELFF. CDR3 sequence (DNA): TGTGCCAGTCCTAAGGGAGGCACGAACACCGGGGAGCTGTTTTTT.

For the CDR3, the DNA is TGTGCCAGCAGTTTAAGACAGCTGAGCTCTGGGGCCAACGTCCTGACTTTC. Its translation: CASSLRQLSSGANVLTF. The V call is TRBV28, the J call TRBJ2-6; possibly TRBD1 for D (5 bases). Germline CDR1 MDHEN, CDR2 SYDVKM. CDR3 length equals 17 residues. The V and J ends lost 2 bases and 0 bases respectively, with 11 bases between them.

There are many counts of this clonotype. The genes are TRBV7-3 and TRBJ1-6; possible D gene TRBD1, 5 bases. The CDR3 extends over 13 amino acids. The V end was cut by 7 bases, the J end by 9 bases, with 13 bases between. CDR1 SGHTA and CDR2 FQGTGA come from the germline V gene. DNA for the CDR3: TGTGCCAGCAACAATGGGGGTAGTTCACCCCTCCACTTT. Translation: CASNNGGSSPLHF.

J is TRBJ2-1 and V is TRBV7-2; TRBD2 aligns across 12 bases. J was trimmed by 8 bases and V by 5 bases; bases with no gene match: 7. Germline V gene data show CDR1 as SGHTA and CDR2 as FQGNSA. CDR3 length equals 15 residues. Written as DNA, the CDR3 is TGTGCCAGCAGCCGAACTAGCGGGAGGATCCATGAGCAGTTCTTC. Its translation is CASSRTSGRIHEQFF. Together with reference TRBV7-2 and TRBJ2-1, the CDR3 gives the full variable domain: GAGVSQSPSNKVTEKGKDVELRCDPISGHTALYWYRQSLGQGLEFLIYFQGNSAPDKSGLPSDRFSAERTGGSVSTLTIQRTQQEDSAVYLCASSRTSGRIHEQFFGPGTRLTVL.

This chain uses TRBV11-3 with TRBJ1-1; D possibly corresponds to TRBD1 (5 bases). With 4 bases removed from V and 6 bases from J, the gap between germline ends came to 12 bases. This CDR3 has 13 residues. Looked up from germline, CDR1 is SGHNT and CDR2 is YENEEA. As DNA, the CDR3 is TGTGCCAGCAGCTCAAACCAGGGTCCTGAAGCTTTCTTT. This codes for CASSSNQGPEAFF.

CDR3 in amino acids: CASSLGADGGYTF. DNA of the CDR3: TGTGCCAGCAGCTTGGGGGCCGACGGTGGCTACACCTTC. V gene TRBV7-2 combines with J gene TRBJ1-2, with D maybe TRBD1 (6 bases). Per the germline V gene, CDR1 is SGHTA and CDR2 is FQGNSA. CDR3 length: 13 residues. Trimming cost V 3 bases and J 7 bases, with 12 bases left between them.

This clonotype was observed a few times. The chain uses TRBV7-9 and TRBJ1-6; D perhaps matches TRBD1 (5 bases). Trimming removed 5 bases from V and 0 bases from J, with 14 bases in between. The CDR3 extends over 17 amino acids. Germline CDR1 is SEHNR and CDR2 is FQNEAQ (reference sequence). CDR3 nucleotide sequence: TGTGCCAGCAGCGTAGGATCGGGGCTCTCCTATAATTCACCCCTCCACTTT. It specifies CASSVGSGLSYNSPLHF.

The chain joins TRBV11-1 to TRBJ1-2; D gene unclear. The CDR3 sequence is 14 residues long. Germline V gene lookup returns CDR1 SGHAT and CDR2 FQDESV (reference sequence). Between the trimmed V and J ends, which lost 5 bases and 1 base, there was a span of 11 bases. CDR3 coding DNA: TGTGCCAGCAGCGCGGGCTCCCTTAACTATGGCTACACCTTC. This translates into CASSAGSLNYGYTF.

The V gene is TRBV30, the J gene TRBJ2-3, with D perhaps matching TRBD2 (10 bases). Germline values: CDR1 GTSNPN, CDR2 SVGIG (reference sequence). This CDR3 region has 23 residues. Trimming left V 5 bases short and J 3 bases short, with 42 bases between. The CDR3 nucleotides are TGTGCCTGGGCTCCCCCCTGGGACAGGGTCAGGCCTAGCGGGAGTCCCCCGACAGATACGCAGTATTTT. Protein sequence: CAWAPPWDRVRPSGSPPTDTQYF.

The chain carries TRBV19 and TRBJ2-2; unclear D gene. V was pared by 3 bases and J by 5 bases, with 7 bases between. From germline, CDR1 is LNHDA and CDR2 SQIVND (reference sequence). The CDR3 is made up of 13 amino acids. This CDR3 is CASSIWDTGELFF. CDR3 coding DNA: TGTGCCAGTAGTATTTGGGATACCGGGGAGCTGTTTTTT.

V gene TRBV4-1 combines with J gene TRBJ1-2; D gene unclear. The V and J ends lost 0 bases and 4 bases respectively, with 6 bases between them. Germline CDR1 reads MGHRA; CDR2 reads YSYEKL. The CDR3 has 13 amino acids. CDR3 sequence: CASSQDTAYGYTF. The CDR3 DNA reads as TGCGCCAGCAGCCAAGATACAGCCTATGGCTACACCTTC.

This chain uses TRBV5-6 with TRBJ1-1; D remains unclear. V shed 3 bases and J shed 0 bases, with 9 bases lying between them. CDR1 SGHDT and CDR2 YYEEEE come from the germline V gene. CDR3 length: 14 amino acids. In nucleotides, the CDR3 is TGTGCCAGCAGCTACAACTTCATGAACACTGAAGCTTTCTTT. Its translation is CASSYNFMNTEAFF.

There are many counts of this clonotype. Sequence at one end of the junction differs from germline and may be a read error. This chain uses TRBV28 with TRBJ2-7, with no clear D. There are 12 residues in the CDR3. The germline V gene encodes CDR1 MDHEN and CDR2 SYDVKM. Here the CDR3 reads CASSLGNYEQYF. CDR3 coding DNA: TGCGCCAGCAGCCTTGGGAACTACGAGCAGTACTTC.

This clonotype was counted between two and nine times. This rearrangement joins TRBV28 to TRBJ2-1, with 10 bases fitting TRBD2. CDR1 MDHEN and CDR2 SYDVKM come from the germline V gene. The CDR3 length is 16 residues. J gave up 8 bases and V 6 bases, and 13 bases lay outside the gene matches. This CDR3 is CASSNPPSGSIDEQFF. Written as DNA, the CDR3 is TGTGCCAGCAGCAATCCCCCTAGCGGGAGTATCGATGAGCAGTTCTTC.

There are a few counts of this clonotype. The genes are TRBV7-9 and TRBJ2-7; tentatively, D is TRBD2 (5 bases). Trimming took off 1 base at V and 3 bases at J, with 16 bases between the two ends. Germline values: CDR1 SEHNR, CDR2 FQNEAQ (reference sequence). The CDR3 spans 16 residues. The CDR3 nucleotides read TGTGCCAGCAGCTTAGGCCCCTCCGGGGTAAACTACGAGCAGTACTTC. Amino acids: CASSLGPSGVNYEQYF.

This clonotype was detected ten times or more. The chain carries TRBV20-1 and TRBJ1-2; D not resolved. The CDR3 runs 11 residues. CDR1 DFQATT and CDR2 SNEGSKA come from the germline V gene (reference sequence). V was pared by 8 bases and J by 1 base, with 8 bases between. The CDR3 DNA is TGCAGTAGCCCGATTAACTATGGCTACACCTTC. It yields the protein CSSPINYGYTF.

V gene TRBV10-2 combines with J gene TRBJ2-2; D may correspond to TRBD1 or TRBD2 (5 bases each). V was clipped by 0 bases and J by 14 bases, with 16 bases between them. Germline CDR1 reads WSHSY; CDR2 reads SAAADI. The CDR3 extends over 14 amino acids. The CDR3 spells CASSESLGESGLFF. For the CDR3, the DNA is TGCGCCAGCAGTGAGTCATTGGGGGAGTCCGGTCTGTTTTTT.

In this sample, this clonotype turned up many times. In DNA, the CDR3 is TGCGCCAGCAGTGAAGGGGGCATGGGCTACACCTTC. Encoded protein: CASSEGGMGYTF. This chain joins TRBV10-2 and TRBJ1-2; TRBD1 agrees at 7 bases. Germline CDR1 and CDR2: WSHSY and SAAADI. V lost 3 bases, J lost 8 bases, and 3 bases stayed unmatched. This CDR3 region has 12 residues.

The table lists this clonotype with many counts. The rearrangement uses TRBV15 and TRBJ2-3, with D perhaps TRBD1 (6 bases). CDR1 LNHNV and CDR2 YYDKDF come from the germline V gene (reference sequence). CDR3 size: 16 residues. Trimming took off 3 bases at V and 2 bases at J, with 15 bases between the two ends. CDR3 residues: CATSSQTGRNTDTQYF. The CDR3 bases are TGTGCCACCAGCAGTCAAACAGGGCGGAACACAGATACGCAGTATTTT. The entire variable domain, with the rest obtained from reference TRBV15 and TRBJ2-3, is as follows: DAMVIQNPRYQVTQFGKPVTLSCSQTLNHNVMYWYQQKSSQAPKLLFHYYDKDFNNEADTPDNFQSRRPNTSFCFLDIRSPGLGDTAMYLCATSSQTGRNTDTQYFGPGTRLTVL.

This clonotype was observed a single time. The CDR3 is CASSNGGKYNEQFF. The CDR3 nucleotides are TGTGCCAGTAGTAACGGCGGGAAATACAATGAGCAGTTCTTC. This chain connects TRBV19 to TRBJ2-1, with D perhaps matching TRBD2 (6 bases). CDR1 LNHDA and CDR2 SQIVND come from the germline V gene (reference sequence). The V end lost 4 bases, the J end lost 4 bases, and 11 bases lay between the germline ends. The CDR3 has 14 amino acids.

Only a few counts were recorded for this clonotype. CDR3 sequence (DNA): TGTGCCAGCAGTTTTCAGAGCTCCTATAATTCACCCCTCCACTTT. Translated, it gives CASSFQSSYNSPLHF. This chain uses TRBV27 with TRBJ1-6; D is undetermined. Trimming cost V 3 bases and J 0 bases, with 6 bases left between them. This CDR3 comprises 15 residues. CDR1 is MNHEY, CDR2 SMNVEV, per germline (reference sequence).

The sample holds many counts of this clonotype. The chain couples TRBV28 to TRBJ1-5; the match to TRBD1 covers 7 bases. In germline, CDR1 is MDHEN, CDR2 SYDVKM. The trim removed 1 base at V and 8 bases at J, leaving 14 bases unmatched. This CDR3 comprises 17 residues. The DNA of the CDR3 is TGTGCCAGCAGTTTATACTCCGGGACAGCGAAAGGGGAGCCCCAGCATTTT. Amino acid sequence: CASSLYSGTAKGEPQHF.

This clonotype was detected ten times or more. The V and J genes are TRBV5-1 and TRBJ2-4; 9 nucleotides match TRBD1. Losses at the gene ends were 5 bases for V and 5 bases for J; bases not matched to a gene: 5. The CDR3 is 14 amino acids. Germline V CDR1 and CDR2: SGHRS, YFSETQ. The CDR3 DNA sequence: TGCGCCAGCAGGCGACAGGGGGTAGAAAACATTCAGTACTTC. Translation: CASRRQGVENIQYF.

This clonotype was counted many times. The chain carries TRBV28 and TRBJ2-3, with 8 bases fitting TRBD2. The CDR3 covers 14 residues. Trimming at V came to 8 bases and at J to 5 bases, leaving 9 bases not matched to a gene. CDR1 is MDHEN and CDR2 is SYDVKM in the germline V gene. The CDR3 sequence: CASEEGSGRDTQYF. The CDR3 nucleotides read TGTGCCAGCGAAGAGGGAAGCGGGAGAGATACGCAGTATTTT.